Shown below are 11 T cell receptor beta chains from a single sample sequenced in a study of blood T cell repertoires in COVID-19. Libraries were prepared by immunoSEQ multiplex PCR; TCRdb keeps only in-frame clonotypes and omits some of them. The profile shows 70,000 to 95,000 clones, 86% of them singletons. The sample taken for sequencing was peripheral blood. The source of these receptors is a human donor in a cohort sampled during active COVID-19.

The V call is TRBV4-3, the J call TRBJ2-7; D gene ambiguous. Trimming left V 0 bases short and J 10 bases short, with 13 bases between. The CDR3 runs 13 residues. Germline CDR1 LGHNA, CDR2 YSLEER. The DNA for the CDR3 is TGCGCCAGCAGCCAAGATTTGGGCATAGGTCAGTACTTC. Amino acid sequence: CASSQDLGIGQYF.

As DNA, the CDR3 is TGTGCCAGCAGCTTAGCTCTAGCGGGAGGGTACCAAGAGACCCAGTACTTC. The encoded protein is CASSLALAGGYQETQYF. The chain has TRBV7-2 and TRBJ2-5; TRBD2 matches at 12 bases. J gave up 0 bases and V 0 bases, and 2 bases lay outside the gene matches. This CDR3 has 17 amino acids. The germline V gene encodes CDR1 SGHTA and CDR2 FQGNSA.

The chain uses TRBV5-4 and TRBJ1-6; D is possibly TRBD1 (5 bases). CDR1 is SGHNT, CDR2 YYREEE, per germline (reference sequence). This CDR3 is built from 16 residues. The V end was cut by 4 bases, the J end by 10 bases, with 21 bases between. CDR3 sequence reads: CASSRGGVEGPSPLHF. As DNA, the CDR3 is TGTGCCAGCAGCCGTGGGGGGGTGGAGGGGCCATCACCCCTCCACTTT.

The V and J genes are TRBV19 and TRBJ2-6; no definite D call. The CDR3 sequence is 15 residues long. Per the germline V gene, CDR1 is LNHDA and CDR2 is SQIVND (reference sequence). Trimming stripped 3 bases from V and 1 base from J, with 7 bases between. CDR3 nucleotides: TGTGCCAGTAGTATTGACATGTCTGGGGCCAACGTCCTGACTTTC. Amino acid sequence: CASSIDMSGANVLTF.

The chain employs TRBV3-1 (or the pseudogene TRBV3-2) and TRBJ2-3, with 10 nucleotides matching TRBD2. Per the germline V gene, CDR1 is LGHDT and CDR2 is YNNKEL (reference sequence). The CDR3 runs 16 residues. The J segment lost 1 base and the V segment lost 5 bases, leaving 6 bases of the junction unmatched. The CDR3 reads CASSIGLAEGTDTQYF. As DNA, the CDR3 is TGTGCCAGCAGCATAGGACTAGCGGAAGGCACAGATACGCAGTATTTT.

The J gene is TRBJ2-5, the V gene TRBV6-5; 9 nucleotides align to TRBD2. CDR3 length: 15 residues. V gave up 4 bases and J gave up 5 bases; unmatched junction bases: 8. The germline V gene encodes CDR1 MNHEY and CDR2 SVGAGI. CDR3 residues: CASSSRAGGGETQYF. For the CDR3, the DNA is TGTGCCAGCAGTTCGAGAGCGGGGGGAGGGGAGACCCAGTACTTC.

Concerning this clone: Its ends do not fully match the called genes, so a read error is possible. The rearrangement links TRBV7-9 to TRBJ2-3; 7 nucleotides match TRBD2. Germline CDR1 SEHNR, CDR2 FQNEAQ (reference sequence). The CDR3 totals 12 residues. In DNA, the CDR3 is TGTGCCAGCAGCTTCTTGGGGACTACGGTACATTTT. This codes for CASSFLGTTVHF. Filled out from reference TRBV7-9 and TRBJ2-3, the complete variable domain reads DTGVSQNPRHKITKRGQNVTFRCDPISEHNRLYWYRQTLGQGPEFLTYFQNEAQLEKSRLLSDRFSAERPKGSFSTLEIQRTEQGDSAMYLCASSFLGTTVHFGPGTRLTVL.

The genes are TRBV29-1 and TRBJ2-3; 9 bases match TRBD2. The CDR3 runs 14 residues. Germline V gives CDR1 SQVTM, CDR2 ANQGSEA. V shed 7 bases and J 3 bases; nucleotides not matched to a gene: 8. CDR3 sequence (DNA): TGCAGCGCAAAACTAGCGGGTTGGACAGATACGCAGTATTTT. Translating gives CSAKLAGWTDTQYF.

V and J are TRBV7-9 and TRBJ2-7; 7 bases align to TRBD1. The CDR3 runs 13 residues. V trimming: 6 bases; J trimming: 3 bases; junction bases outside the gene matches: 5. In germline, CDR1 is SEHNR, CDR2 FQNEAQ (reference sequence). The CDR3 spells CASSPGQFYEQYF. The CDR3 nucleotides are TGTGCCAGCAGTCCGGGACAGTTCTACGAGCAGTACTTC.

The chain combines TRBV2 with TRBJ1-2, with 10 bases identical to TRBD1. The CDR3 covers 13 residues. Unmatched junction bases numbered 9, after V lost 4 bases and J lost 13 bases. Per germline, CDR1 SNHLY and CDR2 FYNNEI. The CDR3 nucleotides are TGTGCCAGCAGTGCAACGGGACAGGGGACCGGCACCTTC. The encoded protein is CASSATGQGTGTF.

The chain joins TRBV2 to TRBJ2-1, with 8 nucleotides matching TRBD2. This CDR3 region has 14 residues. Per the germline V gene, CDR1 is SNHLY and CDR2 is FYNNEI. V was clipped by 7 bases and J by 7 bases; unmatched bases: 9. CDR3 loop: CASTSSGGRNEQFF. DNA of the CDR3: TGTGCCAGCACCTCCAGCGGGGGAAGGAATGAGCAGTTCTTC.